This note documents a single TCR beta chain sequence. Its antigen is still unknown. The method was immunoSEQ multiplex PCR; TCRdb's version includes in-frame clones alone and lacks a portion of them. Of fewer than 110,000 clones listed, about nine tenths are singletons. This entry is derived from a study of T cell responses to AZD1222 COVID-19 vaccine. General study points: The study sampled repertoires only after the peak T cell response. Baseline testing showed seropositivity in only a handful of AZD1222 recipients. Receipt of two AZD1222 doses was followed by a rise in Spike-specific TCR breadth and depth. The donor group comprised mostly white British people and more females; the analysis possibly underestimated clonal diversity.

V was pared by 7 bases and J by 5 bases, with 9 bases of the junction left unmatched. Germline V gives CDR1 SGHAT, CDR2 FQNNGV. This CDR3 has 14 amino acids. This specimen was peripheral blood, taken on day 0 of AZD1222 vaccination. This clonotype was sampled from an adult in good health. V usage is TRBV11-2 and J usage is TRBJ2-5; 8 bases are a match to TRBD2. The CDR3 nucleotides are TGTGCCAGCACCCTTACGGGAGGGCGGGAGACCCAGTACTTC. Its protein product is CASTLTGGRETQYF.